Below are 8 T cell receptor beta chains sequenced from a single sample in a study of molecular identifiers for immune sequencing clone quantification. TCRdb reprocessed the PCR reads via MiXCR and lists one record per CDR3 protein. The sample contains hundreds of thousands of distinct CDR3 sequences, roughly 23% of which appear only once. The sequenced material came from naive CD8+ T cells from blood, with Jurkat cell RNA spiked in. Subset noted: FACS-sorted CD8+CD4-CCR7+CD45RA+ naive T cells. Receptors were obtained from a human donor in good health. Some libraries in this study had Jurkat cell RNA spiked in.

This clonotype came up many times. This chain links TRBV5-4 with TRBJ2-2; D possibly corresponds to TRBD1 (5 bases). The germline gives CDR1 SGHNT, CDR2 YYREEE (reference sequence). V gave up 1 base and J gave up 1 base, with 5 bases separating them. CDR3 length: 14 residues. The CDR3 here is CASSLRGNTGELFF. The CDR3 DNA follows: TGTGCCAGCAGCTTGAGGGGGAACACCGGGGAGCTGTTTTTT. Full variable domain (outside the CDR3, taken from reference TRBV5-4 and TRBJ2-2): ETGVTQSPTHLIKTRGQQVTLRCSSQSGHNTVSWYQQALGQGPQFIFQYYREEENGRGNFPPRFSGLQFPNYSSELNVNALELDDSALYLCASSLRGNTGELFFGEGSRLTVL.

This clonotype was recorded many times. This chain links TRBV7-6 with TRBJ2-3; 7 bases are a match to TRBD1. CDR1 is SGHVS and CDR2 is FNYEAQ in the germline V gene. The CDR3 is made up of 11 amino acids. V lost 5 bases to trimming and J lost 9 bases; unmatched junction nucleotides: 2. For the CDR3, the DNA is TGTGCCAGCAGCCAGGGACAGACGCAGTATTTT. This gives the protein CASSQGQTQYF.

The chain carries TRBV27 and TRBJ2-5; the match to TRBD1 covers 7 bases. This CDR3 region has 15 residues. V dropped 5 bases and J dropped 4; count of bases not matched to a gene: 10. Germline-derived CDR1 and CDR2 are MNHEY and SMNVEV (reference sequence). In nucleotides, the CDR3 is TGTGCCAGCAGTCGACAGGGTTATGGGTCAGAGACCCAGTACTTC. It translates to CASSRQGYGSETQYF.

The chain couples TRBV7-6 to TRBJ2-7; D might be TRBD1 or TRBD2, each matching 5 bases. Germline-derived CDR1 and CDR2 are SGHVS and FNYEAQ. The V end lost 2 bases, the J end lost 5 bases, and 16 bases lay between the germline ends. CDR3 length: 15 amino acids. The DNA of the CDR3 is TGTGCCAGCAGCTTAACCGACAGTCCGGGGCACGAGCAGTACTTC. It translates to CASSLTDSPGHEQYF.

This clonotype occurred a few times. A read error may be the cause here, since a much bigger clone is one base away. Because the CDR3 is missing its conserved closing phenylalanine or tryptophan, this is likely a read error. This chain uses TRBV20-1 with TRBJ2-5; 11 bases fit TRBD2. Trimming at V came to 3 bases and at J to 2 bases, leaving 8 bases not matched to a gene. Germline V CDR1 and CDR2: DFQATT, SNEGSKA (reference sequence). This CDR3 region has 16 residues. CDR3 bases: TGCAGTGCTAGTTTGGCCCGACTAGCGGGACAAGAGACCCAGTACCTC. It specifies CSASLARLAGQETQYL.

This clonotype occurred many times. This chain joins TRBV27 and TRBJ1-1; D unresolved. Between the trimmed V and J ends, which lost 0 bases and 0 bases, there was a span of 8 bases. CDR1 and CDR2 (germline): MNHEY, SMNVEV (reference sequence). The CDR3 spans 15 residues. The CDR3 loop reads CASSLSPAMNTEAFF. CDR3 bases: TGTGCCAGCAGTTTATCCCCCGCCATGAACACTGAAGCTTTCTTT.

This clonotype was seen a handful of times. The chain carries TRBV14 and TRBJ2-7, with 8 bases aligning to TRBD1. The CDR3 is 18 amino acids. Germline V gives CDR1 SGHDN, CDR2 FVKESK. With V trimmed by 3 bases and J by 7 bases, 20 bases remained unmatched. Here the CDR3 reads CASSHARPSGQDTWEQYF. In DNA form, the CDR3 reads TGTGCCAGCAGCCACGCCAGACCTTCGGGACAGGATACCTGGGAGCAGTACTTC.

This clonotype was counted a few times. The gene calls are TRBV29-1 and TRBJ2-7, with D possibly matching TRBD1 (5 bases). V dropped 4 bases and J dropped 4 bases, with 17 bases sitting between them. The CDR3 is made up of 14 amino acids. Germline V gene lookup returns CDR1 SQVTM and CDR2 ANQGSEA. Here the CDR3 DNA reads TGCAGCGTTGTAGACCAGGGTGGCTCTTACGAGCAGTACTTC. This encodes CSVVDQGGSYEQYF.